This TCR beta chain was documented in a study of regulatory T cells in long-lasting Graves disease. Regarding the study as a whole: Only a small sample size was used, which may have cut accuracy.

Noted time point: newly diagnosed GD, antithyroid drugs for less than 3 months. Extracted RNA from PBMCs served as the source of the TCR library. Clinicians diagnosed Graves' disease using American Thyroid Association guidelines. In building TCR beta libraries, iRepertoire HTBI primers were used together with Arm-PCR of CDR3 regions. TCRdb analysed the multiplex PCR reads with MiXCR anew, one entry per CDR3 protein. The data contain 400,000 to 550,000 distinct CDR3 sequences, roughly 15% of them seen just once; the ten biggest clones take up roughly 10%. Trimming left V 5 bases short and J 2 bases short, with 24 bases between. The CDR3 is made up of 18 amino acids. Germline-derived CDR1 and CDR2 are DFQATT and SNEGSKA (reference sequence). On this clonotype: The antigen is undetermined.

The same data also contributed to another study, on T cells in Graves' hyperthyroidism and ophthalmopathy. This second report adds: HTBI primers were employed in a first-round RT-PCR of the TCR CDR3. Blood held most thyroid clonotypes expanded above 0.001 frequency.

V is TRBV20-1 and J is TRBJ2-2, with D perhaps matching TRBD1 (7 bases). This sample comprised peripheral blood mononuclear cells (PBMCs), obtained at new diagnosis, from a patient treated with antithyroid drugs. The TCR originated in a woman aged 30 to 39 with Graves disease. CDR3 in amino acids: CSAPRGLAHPFNTGELFF. The CDR3 bases are TGCAGTGCTCCTAGGGGGCTAGCGCACCCCTTTAACACCGGGGAGCTGTTTTTT.